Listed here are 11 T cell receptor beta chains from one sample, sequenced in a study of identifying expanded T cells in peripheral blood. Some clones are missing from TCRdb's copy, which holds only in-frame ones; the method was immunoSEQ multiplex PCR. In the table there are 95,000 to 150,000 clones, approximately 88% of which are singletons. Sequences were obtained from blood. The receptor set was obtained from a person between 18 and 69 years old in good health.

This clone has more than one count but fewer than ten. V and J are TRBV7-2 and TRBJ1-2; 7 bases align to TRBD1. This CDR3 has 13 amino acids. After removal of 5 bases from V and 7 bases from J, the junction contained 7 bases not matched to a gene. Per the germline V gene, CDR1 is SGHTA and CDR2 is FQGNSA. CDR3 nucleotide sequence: TGTGCCAGCAGCGATAGGGGGCGCGGTGGCTACACCTTC. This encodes CASSDRGRGGYTF.

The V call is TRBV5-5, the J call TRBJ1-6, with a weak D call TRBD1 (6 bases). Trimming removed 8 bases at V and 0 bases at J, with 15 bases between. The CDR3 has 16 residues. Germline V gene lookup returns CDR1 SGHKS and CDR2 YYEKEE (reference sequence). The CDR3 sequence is CASHGTRSSYNSPLHF. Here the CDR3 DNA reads TGTGCCAGTCACGGGACAAGGAGCTCCTATAATTCACCCCTCCACTTT.

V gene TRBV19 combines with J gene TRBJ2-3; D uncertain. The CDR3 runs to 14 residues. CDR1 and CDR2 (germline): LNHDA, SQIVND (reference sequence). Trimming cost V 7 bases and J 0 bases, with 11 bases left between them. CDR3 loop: CASKAWRSTDTQYF. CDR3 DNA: TGTGCCAGTAAGGCCTGGCGGAGCACAGATACGCAGTATTTT.

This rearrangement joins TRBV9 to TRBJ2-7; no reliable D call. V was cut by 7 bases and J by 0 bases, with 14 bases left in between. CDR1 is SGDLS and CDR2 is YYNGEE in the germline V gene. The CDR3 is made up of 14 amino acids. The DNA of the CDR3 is TGTGCCAGCGCCCAGTGGCAAAGCTCCTACGAGCAGTACTTC. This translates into CASAQWQSSYEQYF. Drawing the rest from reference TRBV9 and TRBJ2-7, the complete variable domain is DSGVTQTPKHLITATGQRVTLRCSPRSGDLSVYWYQQSLDQGLQFLIQYYNGEERAKGNILERFSAQQFPDLHSELNLSSLELGDSALYFCASAQWQSSYEQYFGPGTRLTVT.

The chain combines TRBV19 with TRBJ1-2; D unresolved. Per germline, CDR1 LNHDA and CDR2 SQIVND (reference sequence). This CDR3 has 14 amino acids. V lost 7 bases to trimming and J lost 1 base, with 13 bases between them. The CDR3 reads CASKVSQSNYGYTF. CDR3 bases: TGTGCCAGTAAAGTCTCACAGAGTAACTATGGCTACACCTTC.

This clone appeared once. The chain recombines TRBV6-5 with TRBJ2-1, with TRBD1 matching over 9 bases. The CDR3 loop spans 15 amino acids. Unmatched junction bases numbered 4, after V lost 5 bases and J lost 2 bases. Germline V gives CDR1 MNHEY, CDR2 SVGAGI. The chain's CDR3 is CASSPRDRAYNEQFF. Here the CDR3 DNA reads TGTGCCAGCAGTCCTCGGGACAGGGCCTACAATGAGCAGTTCTTC.

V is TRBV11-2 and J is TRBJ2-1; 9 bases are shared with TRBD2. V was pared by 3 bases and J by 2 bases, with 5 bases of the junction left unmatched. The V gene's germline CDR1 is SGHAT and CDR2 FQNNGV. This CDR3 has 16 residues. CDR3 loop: CASSFSSSGAYNEQFF. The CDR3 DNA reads TGTGCCAGCAGCTTCTCTTCTAGCGGGGCCTACAATGAGCAGTTCTTC.

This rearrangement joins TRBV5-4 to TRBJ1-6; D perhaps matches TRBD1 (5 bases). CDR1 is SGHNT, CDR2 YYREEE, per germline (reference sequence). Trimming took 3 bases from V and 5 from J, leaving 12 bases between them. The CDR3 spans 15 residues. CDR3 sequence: CASSSPGTDNSPLHF. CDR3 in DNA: TGTGCCAGCAGCTCCCCCGGGACCGATAATTCACCCCTCCACTTT.

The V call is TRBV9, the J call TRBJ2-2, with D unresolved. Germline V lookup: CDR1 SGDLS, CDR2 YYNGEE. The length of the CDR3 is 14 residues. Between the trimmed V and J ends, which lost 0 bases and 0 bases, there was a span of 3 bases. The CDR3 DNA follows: TGTGCCAGCAGCGTAGGAACGAACACCGGGGAGCTGTTTTTT. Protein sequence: CASSVGTNTGELFF.

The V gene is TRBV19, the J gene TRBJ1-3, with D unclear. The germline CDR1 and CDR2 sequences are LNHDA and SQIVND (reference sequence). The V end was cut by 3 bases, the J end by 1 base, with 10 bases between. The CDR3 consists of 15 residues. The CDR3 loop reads CASSIHTESGNTIYF. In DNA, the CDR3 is TGTGCCAGTAGTATCCACACAGAATCTGGAAACACCATATATTTT.

CDR3 DNA sequence: TGTGCCAGCAGTTTTGCGGGGATATACGAGCAGTACTTC. This translates into CASSFAGIYEQYF. The chain uses TRBV27 and TRBJ2-7, with a weak D call TRBD2 (6 bases). Germline values: CDR1 MNHEY, CDR2 SMNVEV (reference sequence). CDR3 length: 13 amino acids. Trimming cost V 3 bases and J 4 bases, with 10 bases left between them.